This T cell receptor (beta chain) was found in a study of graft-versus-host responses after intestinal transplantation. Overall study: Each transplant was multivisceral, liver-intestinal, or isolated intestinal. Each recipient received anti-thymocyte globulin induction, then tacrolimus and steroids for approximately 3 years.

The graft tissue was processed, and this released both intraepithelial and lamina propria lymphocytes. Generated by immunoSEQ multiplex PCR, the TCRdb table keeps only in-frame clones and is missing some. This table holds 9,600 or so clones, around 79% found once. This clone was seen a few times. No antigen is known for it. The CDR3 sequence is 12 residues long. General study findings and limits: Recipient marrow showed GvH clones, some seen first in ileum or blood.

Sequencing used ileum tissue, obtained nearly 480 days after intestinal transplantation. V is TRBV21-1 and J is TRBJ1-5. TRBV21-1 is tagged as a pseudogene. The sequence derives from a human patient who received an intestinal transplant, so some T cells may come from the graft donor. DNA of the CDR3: TGTGCCAGCAGCAAAAAGGATCAGCCCCAGCATTTT. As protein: CASSKKDQPQHF.